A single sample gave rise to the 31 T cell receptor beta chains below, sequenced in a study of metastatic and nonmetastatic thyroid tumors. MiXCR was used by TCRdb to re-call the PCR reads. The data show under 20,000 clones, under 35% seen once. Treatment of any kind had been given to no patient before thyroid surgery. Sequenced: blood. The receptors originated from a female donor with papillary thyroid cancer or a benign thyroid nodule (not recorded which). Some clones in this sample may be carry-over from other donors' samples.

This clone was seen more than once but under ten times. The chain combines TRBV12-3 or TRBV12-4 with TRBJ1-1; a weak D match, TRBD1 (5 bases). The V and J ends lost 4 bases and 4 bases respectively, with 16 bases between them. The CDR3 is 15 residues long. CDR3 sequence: CASSSLGTSGTEAFF. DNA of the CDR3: TGTGCCAGCAGTTCCTTGGGGACCTCTGGCACTGAAGCTTTCTTT.

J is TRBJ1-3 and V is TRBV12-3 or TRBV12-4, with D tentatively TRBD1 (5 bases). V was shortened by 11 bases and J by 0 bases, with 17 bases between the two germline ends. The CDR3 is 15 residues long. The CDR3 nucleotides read TGTGCCCATTCTTCCAGGGCTATCTCTGGAAACACCATATATTTT. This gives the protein CAHSSRAISGNTIYF.

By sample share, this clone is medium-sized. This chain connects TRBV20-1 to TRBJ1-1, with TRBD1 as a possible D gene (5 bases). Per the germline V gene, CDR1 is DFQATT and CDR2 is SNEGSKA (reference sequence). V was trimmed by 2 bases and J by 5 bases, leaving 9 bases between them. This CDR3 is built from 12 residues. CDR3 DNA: TGCAGTGCTAGACAAGGGGAGACTGAAGCTTTCTTT. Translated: CSARQGETEAFF.

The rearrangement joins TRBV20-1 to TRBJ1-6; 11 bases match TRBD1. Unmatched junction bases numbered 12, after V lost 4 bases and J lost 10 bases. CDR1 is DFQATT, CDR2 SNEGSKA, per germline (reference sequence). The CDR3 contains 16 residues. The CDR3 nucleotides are TGCAGTGCTATCAAAATCGGACAGGGGGCAATGTCACCCCTCCACTTT. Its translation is CSAIKIGQGAMSPLHF.

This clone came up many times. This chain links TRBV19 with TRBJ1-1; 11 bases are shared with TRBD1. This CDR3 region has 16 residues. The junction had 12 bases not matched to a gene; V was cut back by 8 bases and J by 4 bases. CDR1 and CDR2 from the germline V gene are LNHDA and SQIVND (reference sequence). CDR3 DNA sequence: TGTGCCAGTGGGGACCGGGACAGGGGGGAAAGCACTGAAGCTTTCTTT. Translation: CASGDRDRGESTEAFF.

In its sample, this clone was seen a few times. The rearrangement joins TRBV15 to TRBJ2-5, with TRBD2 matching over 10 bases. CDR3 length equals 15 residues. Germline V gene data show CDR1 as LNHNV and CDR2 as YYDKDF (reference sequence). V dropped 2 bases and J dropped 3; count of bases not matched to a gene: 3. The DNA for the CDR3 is TGTGCCACCAGCAGAATAGCGGGAGGTAAAGAGACCCAGTACTTC. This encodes CATSRIAGGKETQYF.

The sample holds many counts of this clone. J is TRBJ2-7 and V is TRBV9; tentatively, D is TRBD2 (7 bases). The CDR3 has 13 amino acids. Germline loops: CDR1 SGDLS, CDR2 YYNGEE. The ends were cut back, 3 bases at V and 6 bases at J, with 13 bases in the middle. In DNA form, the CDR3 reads TGTGCCAGCAGCGGCGGGGGCTCGGGCGAGCAGTACTTC. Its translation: CASSGGGSGEQYF. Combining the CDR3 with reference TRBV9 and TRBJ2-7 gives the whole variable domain DSGVTQTPKHLITATGQRVTLRCSPRSGDLSVYWYQQSLDQGLQFLIQYYNGEERAKGNILERFSAQQFPDLHSELNLSSLELGDSALYFCASSGGGSGEQYFGPGTRLTVT.

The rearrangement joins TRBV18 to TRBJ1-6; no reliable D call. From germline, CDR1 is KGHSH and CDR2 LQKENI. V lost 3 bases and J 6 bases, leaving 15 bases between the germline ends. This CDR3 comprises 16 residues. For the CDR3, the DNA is TGTGCCAGCTCACCGTTACTGAAGGGCCCTAATTCACCCCTCCACTTT. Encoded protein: CASSPLLKGPNSPLHF.

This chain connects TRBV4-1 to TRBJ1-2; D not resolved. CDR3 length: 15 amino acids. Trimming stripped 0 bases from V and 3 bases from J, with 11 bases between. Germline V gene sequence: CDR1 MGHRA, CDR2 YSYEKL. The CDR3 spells CASSQDHNGYYGYTF. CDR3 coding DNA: TGCGCCAGCAGCCAAGATCACAACGGCTACTATGGCTACACCTTC.

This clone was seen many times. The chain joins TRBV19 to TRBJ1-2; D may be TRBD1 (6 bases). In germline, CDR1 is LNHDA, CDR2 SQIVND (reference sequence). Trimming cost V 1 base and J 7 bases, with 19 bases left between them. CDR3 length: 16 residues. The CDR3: CASSIAPGAIGGGYTF. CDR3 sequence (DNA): TGTGCCAGTAGTATAGCCCCGGGGGCCATCGGGGGTGGCTACACCTTC.

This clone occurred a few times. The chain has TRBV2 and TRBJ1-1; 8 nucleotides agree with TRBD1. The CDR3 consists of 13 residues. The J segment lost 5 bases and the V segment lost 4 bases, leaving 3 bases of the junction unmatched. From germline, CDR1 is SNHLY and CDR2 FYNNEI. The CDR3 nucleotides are TGTGCCAGCAGTGGACAGGGGATTACTGAAGCTTTCTTT. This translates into CASSGQGITEAFF.

The CDR3 protein is CASSLGRTHSGANVLTF. The CDR3 coding sequence is TGTGCCAGCAGTCTGGGGAGGACTCATTCTGGGGCCAACGTCCTGACTTTC. The chain uses TRBV16 and TRBJ2-6; D perhaps matches TRBD2 (6 bases). The CDR3 is made up of 17 amino acids. The V end lost 6 bases, the J end lost 1 base, and 16 bases lay between the germline ends. Germline-derived CDR1 and CDR2 are KGHSY and FQNENV.

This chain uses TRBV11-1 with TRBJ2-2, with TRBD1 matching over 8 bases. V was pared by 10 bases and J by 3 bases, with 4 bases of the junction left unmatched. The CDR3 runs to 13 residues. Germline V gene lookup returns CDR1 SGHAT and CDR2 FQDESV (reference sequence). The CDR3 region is CATGQGYTGELFF. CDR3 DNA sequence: TGTGCCACCGGACAGGGTTACACCGGGGAGCTGTTTTTT. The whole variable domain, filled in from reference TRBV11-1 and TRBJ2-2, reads EAEVAQSPRYKITEKSQAVAFWCDPISGHATLYWYRQILGQGPELLVQFQDESVVDDSQLPKDRFSAERLKGVDSTLKIQPAELGDSAMYLCATGQGYTGELFFGEGSRLTVL.

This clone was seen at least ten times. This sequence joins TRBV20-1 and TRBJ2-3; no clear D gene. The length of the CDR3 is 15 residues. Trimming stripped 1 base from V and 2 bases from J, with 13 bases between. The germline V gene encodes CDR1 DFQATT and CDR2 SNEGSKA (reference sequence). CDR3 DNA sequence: TGCAGTGCTAGAGTGTCAAGTGGGCTCACAGATACGCAGTATTTT. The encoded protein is CSARVSSGLTDTQYF.

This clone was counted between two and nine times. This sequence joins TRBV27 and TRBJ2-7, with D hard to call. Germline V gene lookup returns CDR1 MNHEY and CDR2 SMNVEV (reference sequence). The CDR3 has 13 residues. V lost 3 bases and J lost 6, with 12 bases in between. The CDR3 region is CASSFFLSGEQYF. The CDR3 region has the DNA TGTGCCAGCAGTTTCTTCCTCTCGGGCGAGCAGTACTTC.

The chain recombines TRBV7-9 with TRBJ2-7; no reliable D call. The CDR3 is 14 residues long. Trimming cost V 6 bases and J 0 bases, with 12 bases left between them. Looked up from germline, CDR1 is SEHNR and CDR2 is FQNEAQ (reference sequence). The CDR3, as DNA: TGTGCCAGCAGTCCCAGTTCACTCTCCTACGAGCAGTACTTC. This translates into CASSPSSLSYEQYF.

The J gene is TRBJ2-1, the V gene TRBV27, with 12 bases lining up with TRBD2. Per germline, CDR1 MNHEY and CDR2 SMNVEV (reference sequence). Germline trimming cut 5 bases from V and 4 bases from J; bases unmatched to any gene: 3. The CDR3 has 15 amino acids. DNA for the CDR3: TGTGCCAGCAGTCCCCTAGCGGGAGGGTACAATGAGCAGTTCTTC. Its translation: CASSPLAGGYNEQFF.

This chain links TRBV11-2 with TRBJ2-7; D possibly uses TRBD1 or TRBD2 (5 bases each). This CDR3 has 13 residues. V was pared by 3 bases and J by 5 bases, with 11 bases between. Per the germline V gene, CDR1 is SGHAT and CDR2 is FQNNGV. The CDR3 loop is CASSFEGLHEQYF. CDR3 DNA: TGTGCCAGCAGCTTCGAGGGGCTGCACGAGCAGTACTTC.

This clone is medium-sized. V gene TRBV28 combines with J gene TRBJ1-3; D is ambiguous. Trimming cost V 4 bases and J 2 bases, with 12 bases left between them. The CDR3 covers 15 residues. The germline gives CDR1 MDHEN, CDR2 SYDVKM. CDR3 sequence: CASSSSPTAGNTIYF. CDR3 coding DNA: TGTGCCAGCAGTTCCTCTCCCACCGCTGGAAACACCATATATTTT.

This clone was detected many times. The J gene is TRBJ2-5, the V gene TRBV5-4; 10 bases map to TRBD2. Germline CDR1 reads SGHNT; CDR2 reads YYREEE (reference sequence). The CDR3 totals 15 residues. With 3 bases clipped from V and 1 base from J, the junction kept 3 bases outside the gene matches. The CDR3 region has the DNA TGTGCCAGCAGCTCTAGCGGGAGCCGCCAAGAGACCCAGTACTTC. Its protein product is CASSSSGSRQETQYF.

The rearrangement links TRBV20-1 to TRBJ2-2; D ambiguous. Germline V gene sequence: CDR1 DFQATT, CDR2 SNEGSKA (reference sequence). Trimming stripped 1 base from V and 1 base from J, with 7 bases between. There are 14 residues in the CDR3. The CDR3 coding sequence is TGCAGTGCTAGAGCCACAGTGAACACCGGGGAGCTGTTTTTT. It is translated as CSARATVNTGELFF.

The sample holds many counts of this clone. CDR3 nucleotides: TGTGCCAGCAGCTTAGTGCCGGGAGGGTTGGGAGAGCAGTTCTTC. It is translated as CASSLVPGGLGEQFF. V is TRBV11-2 and J is TRBJ2-1; 8 bases are shared with TRBD2. This CDR3 spans 15 amino acids. The ends lost 1 base at V and 10 bases at J; junction bases unmatched: 9. The germline V gene has CDR1 SGHAT and CDR2 FQNNGV.

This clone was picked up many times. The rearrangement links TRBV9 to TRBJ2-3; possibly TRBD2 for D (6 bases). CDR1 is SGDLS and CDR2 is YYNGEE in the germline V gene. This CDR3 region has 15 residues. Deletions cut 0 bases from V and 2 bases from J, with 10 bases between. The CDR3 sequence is CASSVAAGNTDTQYF. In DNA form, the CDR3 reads TGTGCCAGCAGCGTAGCTGCGGGGAACACAGATACGCAGTATTTT.

CDR3 residues: CASSLSSGSTDTQYF. CDR3 in DNA: TGCGCCAGCAGCTTGTCTAGCGGGAGCACAGATACGCAGTATTTT. The gene calls are TRBV5-1 and TRBJ2-3; 8 nucleotides agree with TRBD2. Germline CDR1 and CDR2: SGHRS and YFSETQ. The CDR3 consists of 15 residues. With V trimmed by 1 base and J by 0 bases, 1 base remained unmatched.

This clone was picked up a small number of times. The CDR3 here is CASSQDEGQGAYGYTF. CDR3 nucleotides: TGCGCCAGCAGCCAAGATGAGGGACAGGGGGCCTATGGCTACACCTTC. The V call is TRBV4-1, the J call TRBJ1-2, with 12 bases fitting TRBD1. This CDR3 is built from 16 residues. Germline V gives CDR1 MGHRA, CDR2 YSYEKL. V lost 0 bases to trimming and J lost 4 bases; unmatched junction nucleotides: 3.

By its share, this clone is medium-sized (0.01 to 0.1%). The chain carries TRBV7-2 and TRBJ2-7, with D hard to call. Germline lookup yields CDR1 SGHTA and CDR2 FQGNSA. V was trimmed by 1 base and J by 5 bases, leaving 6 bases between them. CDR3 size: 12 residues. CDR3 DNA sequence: TGTGCCAGCAGCTTAGGTCTTCACGAGCAGTACTTC. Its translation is CASSLGLHEQYF.

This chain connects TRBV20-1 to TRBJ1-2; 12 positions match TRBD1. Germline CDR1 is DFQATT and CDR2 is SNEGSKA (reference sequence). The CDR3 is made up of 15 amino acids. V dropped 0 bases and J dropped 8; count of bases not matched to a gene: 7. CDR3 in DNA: TGCAGTGCTAGAGACGGGACAGGGGGCGCGTTGGGCTACACCTTC. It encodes CSARDGTGGALGYTF.

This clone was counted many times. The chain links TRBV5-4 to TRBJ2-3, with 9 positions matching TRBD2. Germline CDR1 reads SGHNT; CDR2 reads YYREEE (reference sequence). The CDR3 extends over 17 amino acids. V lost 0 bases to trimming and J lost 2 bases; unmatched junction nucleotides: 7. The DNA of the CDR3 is TGTGCCAGCAGCTTGGGTGGGACTAGCAGTAACACAGATACGCAGTATTTT. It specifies CASSLGGTSSNTDTQYF.

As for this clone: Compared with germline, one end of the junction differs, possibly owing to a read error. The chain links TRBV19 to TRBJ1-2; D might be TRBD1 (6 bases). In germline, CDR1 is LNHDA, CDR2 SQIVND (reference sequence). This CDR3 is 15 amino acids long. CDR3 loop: CARSKGDTMNYCYTF. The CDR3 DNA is TGTGCCAGGAGTAAGGGGGACACCATGAACTATTGCTACACCTTC.

CDR3 nucleotides: TGTGCTAGTGTCCCTCTAGGATGGTACAGAGGCACCGGGGAGCTGTTTTTT. Translated, it gives CASVPLGWYRGTGELFF. This rearrangement joins TRBV12-5 to TRBJ2-2; D ambiguous. Trimming removed 7 bases at V and 4 bases at J, with 22 bases between. This CDR3 is 17 amino acids long. Germline V lookup: CDR1 LGHNT, CDR2 FRNRAP.

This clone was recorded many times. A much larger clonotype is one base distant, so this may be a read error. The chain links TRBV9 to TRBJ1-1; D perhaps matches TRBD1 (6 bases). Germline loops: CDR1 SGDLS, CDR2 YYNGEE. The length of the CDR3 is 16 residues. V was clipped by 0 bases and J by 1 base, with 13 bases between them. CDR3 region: CASSVESGDKNTEAFF. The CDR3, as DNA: TGTGCCAGCAGCGTAGAGAGTGGGGACAAGAACACTGAAGCTTTCTTT.